Below are 4 T cell receptor beta chains sequenced from a single sample in a study of blood T cells in healthy people across ages. A sample-barcoded 5' primer and a J-beta primer mix were used in a second PCR of roughly 6 to 12 cycles. TCRdb re-analysed the 5' RACE reads in MiXCR, keeping a single row per CDR3 protein. The profile covers fewer than 900,000 distinct CDR3 sequences, with around 40% appearing a single time and 20% to 25% taken by the ten largest. Sequencing was performed on blood. These receptors all come from a woman aged 55 to 70 in good health.

The rearrangement joins TRBV7-9 to TRBJ2-3, with TRBD2 identical over 11 bases. The CDR3 consists of 20 residues. V was pared by 2 bases and J by 1 base, with 14 bases of the junction left unmatched. The V gene's germline CDR1 is SEHNR and CDR2 FQNEAQ (reference sequence). The CDR3 nucleotides read TGTGCCAGCAGCTTACGTGACCTAGCGGGGGGACTTGTACGCACAGATACGCAGTATTTT. As protein: CASSLRDLAGGLVRTDTQYF. Full variable domain (outside the CDR3, taken from reference TRBV7-9 and TRBJ2-3): DTGVSQNPRHKITKRGQNVTFRCDPISEHNRLYWYRQTLGQGPEFLTYFQNEAQLEKSRLLSDRFSAERPKGSFSTLEIQRTEQGDSAMYLCASSLRDLAGGLVRTDTQYFGPGTRLTVL.

The genes are TRBV7-2 and TRBJ2-3; D gene unclear. V dropped 5 bases and J dropped 1 base, with 13 bases sitting between them. The CDR3 length is 15 residues. Looked up from germline, CDR1 is SGHTA and CDR2 is FQGNSA. CDR3: CASSPRTLGTDTQYF. CDR3 nucleotides: TGTGCCAGCAGCCCAAGGACCCTTGGCACAGATACGCAGTATTTT.

The chain recombines TRBV27 with TRBJ2-7; maybe TRBD1 (5 bases). The CDR3 is made up of 14 amino acids. CDR1 is MNHEY, CDR2 SMNVEV, per germline (reference sequence). The V and J ends lost 2 bases and 2 bases respectively, with 10 bases between them. The CDR3 DNA reads as TGTGCCAGCAGTTTACAGGGTACCGCCTACGAGCAGTACTTC. It specifies CASSLQGTAYEQYF.

This clonotype was picked up a small number of times. This sequence joins TRBV20-1 and TRBJ2-1; 7 positions agree with TRBD2. Looked up from germline, CDR1 is DFQATT and CDR2 is SNEGSKA (reference sequence). The J segment lost 7 bases and the V segment lost 4 bases, leaving 10 bases of the junction unmatched. This CDR3 is 14 amino acids long. This CDR3 reads CSAISGADLNEQFF. CDR3 DNA sequence: TGCAGTGCTATAAGCGGGGCGGATCTTAATGAGCAGTTCTTC.